These T cell receptor beta chains were read from a single sample in a study of graft-versus-host responses after intestinal transplantation. TCRdb's copy holds only in-frame clones and misses some; the assay was immunoSEQ multiplex PCR. Here the sample spans 70,000 to 95,000 clones, over 85% being singletons. These receptors have no identified antigens. The starting material was unstimulated CD8+ T cells sorted from spleen or lymph node cells, obtained before transplant. The receptors were gathered from a human donor who was the organ donor for an intestinal transplant. CDR3s include the opening cysteine and the closing phenylalanine or tryptophan. D genes are given only for firm matches. The listing skips clone size in some rows; elsewhere it reads once, few, many or a size class.

CDR3 protein,CDR3 DNA,J gene,D gene,clone size,V gene
CASSGTRGTEAFF,TGCGCCAGCAGCGGAACTCGGGGGACTGAAGCTTTCTTT,TRBJ1-1,-,-,TRBV5-1
CASSYEEPEAFF,TGTGCCAGCAGTTACGAGGAGCCTGAAGCTTTCTTT,TRBJ1-1,-,-,TRBV6-6
CASSQGGAGSYNEQFF,TGCGCCAGCAGCCAGGGGGGAGCAGGCTCCTACAATGAGCAGTTCTTC,TRBJ2-1,-,once,TRBV4-1
CASSPRRTGCYSNQPQHF,TGTGCCAGCAGCCCGAGGAGGACAGGGTGTTATAGCAATCAGCCCCAGCATTTT,TRBJ1-5,TRBD1,-,TRBV7-8
CASSLGLFQSDTQYF,TGTGCCAGCAGCTTAGGTCTTTTTCAGTCAGATACGCAGTATTTT,TRBJ2-3,-,-,TRBV11-2
CASSLWRDTEAFF,TGTGCCAGCAGCTTATGGCGGGACACTGAAGCTTTCTTT,TRBJ1-1,-,-,TRBV7-3
CASSLSSFFNEQFF,TGTGCCAGCAGTTTATCGAGCTTCTTTAATGAGCAGTTCTTC,TRBJ2-1,-,-,TRBV6-5
CASSAQAEGHYGYTF,TGTGCCAGCTCCGCCCAGGCCGAGGGTCACTATGGCTACACCTTC,TRBJ1-2,-,-,TRBV11-2
CASSPWEGSTDTQYF,TGTGCCAGCTCACCATGGGAGGGGAGCACAGATACGCAGTATTTT,TRBJ2-3,TRBD2,-,TRBV18
CASSFLGREQYF,TGTGCCAGCAGCTTCCTTGGGAGGGAGCAGTACTTC,TRBJ2-7,-,-,TRBV11-2
CASSCVWQGYQETQYF,TGTGCCAGCAGCTGCGTTTGGCAGGGGTACCAAGAGACCCAGTACTTC,TRBJ2-5,-,-,TRBV11-2
CASSLVGGTSDYEQYF,TGTGCCAGCAGCTTAGTGGGGGGGACTAGCGACTACGAGCAGTACTTC,TRBJ2-7,TRBD2,few,TRBV7-9
CASRVGTTAIYTEAFF,TGTGCCAGTAGGGTGGGGACAACGGCTATTTACACTGAAGCTTTCTTT,TRBJ1-1,-,-,TRBV19
CASSSRRGGNQPQHF,TGTGCCAGCAGCTCGCGGAGGGGAGGTAATCAGCCCCAGCATTTT,TRBJ1-5,-,-,TRBV28
CASSPGGGTEQFF,TGTGCCAGCAGCCCGGGGGGGGGAACCGAGCAGTTCTTC,TRBJ2-1,TRBD2,once,TRBV9
CASSQVGGRTYNEQFF,TGCGCCAGCAGCCAAGTTGGTGGGAGGACCTACAATGAGCAGTTCTTC,TRBJ2-1,-,-,TRBV4-3
CARTEVVNYEQYF,TGTGCCAGAACTGAGGTAGTTAACTACGAGCAGTACTTC,TRBJ2-7,-,-,TRBV2
CASSLDGGVVGYEQYF,TGTGCCAGCAGCTTAGACGGAGGGGTGGTTGGCTACGAGCAGTACTTC,TRBJ2-7,-,once,TRBV11-2
CASSLRGGSYEQYF,TGTGCCAGCAGCTTACGCGGGGGCTCCTACGAGCAGTACTTC,TRBJ2-7,TRBD2,-,TRBV13
CATLWLWGAGANVLTF,TGTGCCACTCTATGGTTATGGGGGGCTGGGGCCAACGTCCTGACTTTC,TRBJ2-6,-,-,TRBV6-6
CASSPDRGRVCEQYF,TGTGCCAGCTCACCGGACAGGGGAAGAGTGTGCGAGCAGTACTTC,TRBJ2-7,TRBD1,-,TRBV18
CASTSGEDPGTQYF,TGTGCCAGCACAAGCGGCGAAGATCCGGGGACCCAGTACTTC,TRBJ2-5,-,-,TRBV2
CASSLTSRYEQYF,TGTGCCAGCAGTTTGACTAGCAGGTACGAGCAGTACTTC,TRBJ2-7,TRBD2,-,TRBV27
CASSHPAEDEQYF,TGTGCCAGCAGCCACCCGGCGGAGGACGAGCAGTACTTC,TRBJ2-7,-,-,TRBV7-9
CASSLGAGTEAFF,TGTGCCAGCAGCTTGGGGGCGGGCACTGAAGCTTTCTTT,TRBJ1-1,-,-,TRBV5-6
CASSPPREASEKLFF,TGTGCCAGCAGTCCCCCCAGGGAGGCTTCTGAAAAACTGTTTTTT,TRBJ1-4,-,-,TRBV28
CASSDPVRSTGELFF,TGTGCCAGCAGTGACCCCGTTCGCAGCACCGGGGAGCTGTTTTTT,TRBJ2-2,-,-,TRBV2
CASILQTGEAFF,TGTGCCAGCATCCTACAAACAGGGGAAGCTTTCTTT,TRBJ1-1,-,-,TRBV7-2
CATSRDLSVNTEAFF,TGTGCCACCAGCAGAGATCTATCGGTGAACACTGAAGCTTTCTTT,TRBJ1-1,-,once,TRBV15
CATSTTANNEQFF,TGTGCCACCAGTACGACAGCTAACAATGAGCAGTTCTTC,TRBJ2-1,-,once,TRBV15
CASSIFGQGAPNYGYTF,TGTGCCAGTAGTATCTTCGGACAGGGAGCGCCTAACTATGGCTACACCTTC,TRBJ1-2,TRBD1,-,TRBV19
CASSFHGGEYNEQFF,TGTGCCAGCAGCTTTCACGGGGGGGAATACAATGAGCAGTTCTTC,TRBJ2-1,TRBD2,-,TRBV11-1
CASTSTGAAQETQYF,TGTGCCAGTACCTCGACAGGGGCGGCCCAAGAGACCCAGTACTTC,TRBJ2-5,TRBD1,-,TRBV6-5
CASSPMTGPGEAFF,TGTGCCAGCAGTCCTATGACAGGGCCGGGGGAAGCTTTCTTT,TRBJ1-1,TRBD1,-,TRBV2
CASTPIHSGTGGYQPQHF,TGTGCCAGTACCCCTATTCATTCTGGGACAGGCGGTTATCAGCCCCAGCATTTT,TRBJ1-5,TRBD1,-,TRBV19
CASSPPRGRGETQYF,TGTGCCAGCAGTCCCCCCCGTGGCAGGGGAGAGACCCAGTACTTC,TRBJ2-5,-,-,TRBV6-1
CASTPQGGAYEQYF,TGTGCCAGTACCCCCCAGGGAGGCGCCTACGAGCAGTACTTC,TRBJ2-7,-,-,TRBV19
CASSDRDSYQETQYF,TGCGCCAGCAGTGACCGAGACAGTTACCAAGAGACCCAGTACTTC,TRBJ2-5,-,once,TRBV10-2
CATIGGGTQYF,TGTGCCACCATAGGAGGTGGGACCCAGTACTTC,TRBJ2-5,-,-,TRBV7-2
CASSEGYRGSGETQYF,TGTGCCAGCAGTGAAGGGTACCGCGGGTCCGGAGAGACCCAGTACTTC,TRBJ2-5,-,-,TRBV25-1
CSARDSLRNEQFF,TGCAGCGCTAGGGACAGCCTTAGGAATGAGCAGTTCTTC,TRBJ2-1,TRBD1,-,TRBV29-1
CASSHLTYRANTEAFF,TGCGCCAGCAGCCATCTCACCTACAGGGCGAACACTGAAGCTTTCTTT,TRBJ1-1,-,-,TRBV4-1
CASSLTFGNTGELFF,TGCGCCAGCAGCTTGACGTTCGGGAACACCGGGGAGCTGTTTTTT,TRBJ2-2,-,-,TRBV5-1
CASSEPWVWREETQYF,TGCGCCAGCAGTGAGCCCTGGGTGTGGCGGGAGGAGACCCAGTACTTC,TRBJ2-5,TRBD2,-,TRBV10-2
CATSRVPANQPQHF,TGTGCCACCAGCAGAGTGCCAGCGAATCAGCCCCAGCATTTT,TRBJ1-5,-,-,TRBV15
CASRILGTGEYEQYF,TGTGCCAGCAGAATATTGGGGACAGGGGAATACGAGCAGTACTTC,TRBJ2-7,TRBD1,-,TRBV6-1
CASSLVNSDEQFF,TGTGCCAGCAGCTTAGTGAACTCTGATGAGCAGTTCTTC,TRBJ2-1,-,-,TRBV11-3
CASSPGNLYEQYF,TGTGCCAGCAGCCCAGGGAACCTTTACGAGCAGTACTTC,TRBJ2-7,-,once,TRBV6-7
CASTANFGETQYF,TGTGCCAGCACAGCTAATTTCGGGGAGACCCAGTACTTC,TRBJ2-5,-,-,TRBV25-1
CASSPQGLSTEAFF,TGTGCCAGTAGCCCTCAGGGGTTAAGCACTGAAGCTTTCTTT,TRBJ1-1,-,-,TRBV19
CASSEGGPYEQYF,TGTGCCAGCAGTGAGGGAGGGCCCTACGAGCAGTACTTC,TRBJ2-7,TRBD2,-,TRBV6-1
CASRDRARSGNTEAFF,TGTGCCAGCAGGGATAGAGCGCGCTCGGGGAACACTGAAGCTTTCTTT,TRBJ1-1,-,-,TRBV11-3